Ten or more counts support the clone carrying this T cell receptor (beta chain). The antigen is unknown. The lymph nodes were axillary draining lymph nodes from breast cancer patients. In TCRdb, the multiplex PCR reads were re-called with MiXCR into one record per CDR3 protein. Among approximately 230,000 distinct CDR3 sequences listed, under 40% were seen once. These data are taken from a study of breast tumors, draining lymph nodes, adjacent tissues. Findings and limits, study-wide: Compared with lymph nodes, tumors were less diverse; compared with nontumor tissue, more. Most tumor T cells seemingly derive from lymph node, then expand in tumor. Tumor and nontumor repertoires were significantly more similar in luminal-like than in basal-like breast cancer.

This sequence originates from a female donor with breast cancer. Some clones in this sample may be carry-over from other donors' samples. Input material: axillary lymph node tissue.

The CDR3 DNA follows: TGTGCCAGCCGGAGGGACCAAGGCACAGATACGCAGTATTTT. It translates to CASRRDQGTDTQYF. This rearrangement joins TRBV5-8 to TRBJ2-3; possibly TRBD2 for D (6 bases). The V end was cut by 7 bases, the J end by 1 base, with 13 bases between. The CDR3 is 14 residues long. The V gene's germline CDR1 is SGHTS and CDR2 YDEGEE.